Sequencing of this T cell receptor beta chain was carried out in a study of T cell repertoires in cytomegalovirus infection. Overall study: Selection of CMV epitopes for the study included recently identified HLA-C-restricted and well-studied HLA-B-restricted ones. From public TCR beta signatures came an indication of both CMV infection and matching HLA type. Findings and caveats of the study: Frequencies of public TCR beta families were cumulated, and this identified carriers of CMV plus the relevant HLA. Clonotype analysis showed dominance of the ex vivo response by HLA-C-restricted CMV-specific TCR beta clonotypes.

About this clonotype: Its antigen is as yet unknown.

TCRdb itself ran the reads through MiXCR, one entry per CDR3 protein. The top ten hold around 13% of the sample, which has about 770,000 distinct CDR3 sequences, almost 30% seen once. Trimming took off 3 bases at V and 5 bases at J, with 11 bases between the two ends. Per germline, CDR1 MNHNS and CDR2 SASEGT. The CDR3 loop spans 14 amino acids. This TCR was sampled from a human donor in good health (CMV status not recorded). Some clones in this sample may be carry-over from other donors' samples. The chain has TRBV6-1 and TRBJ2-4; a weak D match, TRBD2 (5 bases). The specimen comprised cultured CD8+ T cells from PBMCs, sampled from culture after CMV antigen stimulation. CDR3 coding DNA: TGTGCCAGCAGTGAGAAGAGGGAAGAAAACATTCAGTACTTC. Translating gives CASSEKREENIQYF.